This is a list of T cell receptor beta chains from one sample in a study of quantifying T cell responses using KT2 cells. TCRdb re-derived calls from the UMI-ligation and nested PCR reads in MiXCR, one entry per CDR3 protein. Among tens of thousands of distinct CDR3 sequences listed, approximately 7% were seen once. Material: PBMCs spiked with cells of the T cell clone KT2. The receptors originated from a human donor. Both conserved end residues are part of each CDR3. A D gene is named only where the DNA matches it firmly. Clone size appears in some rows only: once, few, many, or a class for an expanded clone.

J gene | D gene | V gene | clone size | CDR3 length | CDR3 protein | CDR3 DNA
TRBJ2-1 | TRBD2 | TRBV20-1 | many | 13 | CSVGTSGKNEQFF | TGCAGTGTTGGGACTAGCGGGAAGAATGAGCAGTTCTTC
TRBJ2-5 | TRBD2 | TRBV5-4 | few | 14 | CASSARTRQETQYF | TGTGCCAGCAGCGCGCGGACTAGACAAGAGACCCAGTACTTC
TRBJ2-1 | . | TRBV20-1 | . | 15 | CSAHNRGSSYNEQFF | TGCAGCGCCCATAACCGGGGGAGCTCCTACAATGAGCAGTTCTTC
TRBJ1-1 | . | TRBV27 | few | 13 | CASKQVVNTEAFF | TGTGCCAGCAAACAGGTCGTGAACACTGAAGCTTTCTTT
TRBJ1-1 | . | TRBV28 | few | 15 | CASRLRQHMNTEAFF | TGTGCCAGCAGGTTAAGACAGCACATGAACACTGAAGCTTTCTTT
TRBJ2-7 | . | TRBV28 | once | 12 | CASSHRPYEQYF | TGTGCCAGCAGTCACCGCCCCTACGAGCAGTACTTC
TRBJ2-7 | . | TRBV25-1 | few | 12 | CASSGHAYEQYF | TGTGCCAGCAGCGGACACGCCTACGAGCAGTACTTC
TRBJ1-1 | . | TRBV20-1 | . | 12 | CSASTPQTEAFF | TGCAGTGCTAGTACCCCTCAGACTGAAGCTTTCTTT
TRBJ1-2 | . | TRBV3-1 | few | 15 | CASSQDRTGSSGYTF | TGTGCCAGCAGCCAAGATCGAACAGGGAGCTCTGGCTACACCTTC
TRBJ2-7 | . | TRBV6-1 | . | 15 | CASSEVRRFPYEQYF | TGTGCCAGCAGTGAAGTTCGCAGGTTCCCCTACGAGCAGTACTTC
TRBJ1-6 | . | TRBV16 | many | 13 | CASSQQGNSPLHF | TGTGCCAGCAGCCAACAGGGAAATTCACCCCTCCACTTT
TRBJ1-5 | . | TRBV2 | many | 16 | CASSEAWAGGNQPQHF | TGTGCCAGCAGTGAAGCTTGGGCCGGGGGCAATCAGCCCCAGCATTTT
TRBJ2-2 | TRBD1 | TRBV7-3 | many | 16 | CASSLNSGTASGELFF | TGTGCCAGCAGCCTTAATTCCGGGACAGCGAGCGGGGAGCTGTTTTTT
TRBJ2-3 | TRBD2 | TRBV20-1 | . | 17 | CSARRASGVPGTDTQYF | TGCAGTGCTAGACGGGCTAGCGGCGTCCCGGGCACAGATACGCAGTATTTT
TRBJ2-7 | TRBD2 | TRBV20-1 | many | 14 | CSAKAGANSYEQYF | TGCAGTGCTAAAGCGGGAGCCAACTCCTACGAGCAGTACTTC
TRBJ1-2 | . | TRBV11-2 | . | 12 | CASSLPYRGYTF | TGTGCCAGCAGCTTACCCTACAGGGGCTACACCTTC
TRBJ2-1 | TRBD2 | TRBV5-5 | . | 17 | CASSPIPLAGGQNEQFF | TGTGCCAGCAGCCCAATCCCCCTAGCGGGGGGGCAGAATGAGCAGTTCTTC
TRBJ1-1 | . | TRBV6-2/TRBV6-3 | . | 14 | CASSYGGTRTEAFF | TGTGCCAGCAGTTACGGGGGGACACGCACTGAAGCTTTCTTT
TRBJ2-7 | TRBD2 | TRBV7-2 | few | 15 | CASSLGGRAPYEQYF | TGTGCCAGCAGCTTAGGCGGGAGGGCCCCCTACGAGCAGTACTTC
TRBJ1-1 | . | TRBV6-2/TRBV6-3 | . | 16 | CASSPFGQTMNTEAFF | TGTGCCAGCAGTCCCTTTGGACAGACCATGAACACTGAAGCTTTCTTT